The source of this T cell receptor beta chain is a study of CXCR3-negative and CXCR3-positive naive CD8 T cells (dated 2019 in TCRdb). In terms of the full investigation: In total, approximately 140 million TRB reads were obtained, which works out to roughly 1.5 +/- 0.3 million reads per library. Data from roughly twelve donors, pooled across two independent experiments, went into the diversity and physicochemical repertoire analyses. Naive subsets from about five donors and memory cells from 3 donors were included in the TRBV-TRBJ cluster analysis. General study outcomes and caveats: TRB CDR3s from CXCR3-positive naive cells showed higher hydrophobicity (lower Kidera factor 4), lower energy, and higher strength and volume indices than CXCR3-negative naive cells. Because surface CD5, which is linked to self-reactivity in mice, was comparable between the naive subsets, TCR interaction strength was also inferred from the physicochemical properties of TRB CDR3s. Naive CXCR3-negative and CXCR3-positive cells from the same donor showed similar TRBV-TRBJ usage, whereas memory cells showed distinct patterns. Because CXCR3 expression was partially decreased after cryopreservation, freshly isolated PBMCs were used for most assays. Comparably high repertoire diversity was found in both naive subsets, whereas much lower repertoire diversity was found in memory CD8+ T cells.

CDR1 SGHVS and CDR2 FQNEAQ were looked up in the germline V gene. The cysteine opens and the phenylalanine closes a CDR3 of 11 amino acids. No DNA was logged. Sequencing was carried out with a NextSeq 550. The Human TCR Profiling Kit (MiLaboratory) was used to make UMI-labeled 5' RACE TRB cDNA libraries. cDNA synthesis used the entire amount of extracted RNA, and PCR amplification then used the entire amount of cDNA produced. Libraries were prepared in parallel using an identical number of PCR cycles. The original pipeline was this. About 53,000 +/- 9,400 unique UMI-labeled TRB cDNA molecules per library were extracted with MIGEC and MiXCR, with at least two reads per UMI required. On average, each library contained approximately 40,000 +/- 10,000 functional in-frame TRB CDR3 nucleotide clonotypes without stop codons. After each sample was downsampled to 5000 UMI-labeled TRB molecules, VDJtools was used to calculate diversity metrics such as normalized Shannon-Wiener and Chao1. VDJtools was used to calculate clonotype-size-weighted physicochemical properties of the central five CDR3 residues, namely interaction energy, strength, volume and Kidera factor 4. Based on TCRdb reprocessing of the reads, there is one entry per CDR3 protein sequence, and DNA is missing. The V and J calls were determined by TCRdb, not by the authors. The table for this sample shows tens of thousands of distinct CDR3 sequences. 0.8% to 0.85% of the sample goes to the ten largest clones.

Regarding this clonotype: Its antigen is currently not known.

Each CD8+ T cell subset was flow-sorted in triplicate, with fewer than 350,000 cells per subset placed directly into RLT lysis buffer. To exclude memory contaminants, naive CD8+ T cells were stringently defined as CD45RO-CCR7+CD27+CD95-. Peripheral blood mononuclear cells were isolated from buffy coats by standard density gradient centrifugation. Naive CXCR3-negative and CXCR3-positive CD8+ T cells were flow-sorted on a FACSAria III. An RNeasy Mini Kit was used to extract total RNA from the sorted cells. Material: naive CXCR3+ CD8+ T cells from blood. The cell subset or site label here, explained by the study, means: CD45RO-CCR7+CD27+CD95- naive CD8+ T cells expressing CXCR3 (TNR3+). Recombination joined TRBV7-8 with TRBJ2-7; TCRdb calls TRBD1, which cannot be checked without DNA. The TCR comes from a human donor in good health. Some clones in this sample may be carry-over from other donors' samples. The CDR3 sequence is CASSYTGEQYF.